This T cell receptor (beta chain) was retrieved from a study of memory CD4+ T cells and cytomegalovirus serostatus. Study findings and constraints: Repertoires predicted CMV serostatus with median bootstrapped AUC of around 0.95.

Germline V gene data show CDR1 as LNHDA and CDR2 as SQIVND (reference sequence). With 4 bases removed from V and 6 bases from J, the gap between germline ends came to 10 bases. The CDR3 totals 13 residues. Single viable CD3+CD4+CD8-CD45RO+ cells were sorted as the memory CD4+ T cells. Donors' CMV status reflects serum IgG against pp150, pp28, p38, p52. The repertoire was sequenced with immunoSEQ multiplex PCR; TCRdb's copy has only in-frame clones and lacks some. The repertoire holds roughly 64,000 clones, with 75% to 80% as singletons. On this clone: Its antigen is not known.

This receptor was obtained from an adult in good health and CMV-seronegative. The chain carries TRBV19 and TRBJ1-5; D gene uncertain. The sequencing input was memory CD4+ T cells from blood. The CDR3 nucleotides are TGTGCCAGTAGTACCCTGGAGGGTCAGCCCCAGCATTTT. Its translation is CASSTLEGQPQHF.